Below, 8 T cell receptor beta chains from the same sample are listed, as sequenced in a study of radiation and T cells in renal cell carcinoma. Time point in this sample: blood 2 weeks post-SBRT. Treatment defined: 15 Gy SBRT to primary tumor, nephrectomy 4 weeks later. Sequenced by immunoSEQ multiplex PCR; TCRdb stores in-frame clones only, minus some. The sample has tens of thousands of clones, 80% seen once. The specimen was blood, collected from a patient whose treatment included radiotherapy and nephrectomy. These receptors were collected from a woman in her seventies with renal cell carcinoma.

The gene calls are TRBV7-8 and TRBJ1-1; 7 bases are shared with TRBD1. This CDR3 is built from 15 residues. CDR1 and CDR2 from the germline V gene are SGHVS and FQNEAQ. With V trimmed by 4 bases and J by 0 bases, 5 bases remained unmatched. CDR3 sequence reads: CASSSIGGLNTEAFF. As DNA, the CDR3 is TGTGCCAGCAGCTCAATAGGGGGCCTGAACACTGAAGCTTTCTTT.

The chain is built from TRBV7-3 and TRBJ1-5; no clear D gene. CDR1 is SGHTA and CDR2 is FQGTGA in the germline V gene. V was clipped by 5 bases and J by 14 bases, with 19 bases between them. This CDR3 region has 13 residues. CDR3 nucleotides: TGTGCCAGCAGCACCCGGGCCAAATCATGGAAGCATTTT. Translating it yields CASSTRAKSWKHF.

The chain combines TRBV6-5 with TRBJ1-5; 7 bases fit TRBD1. The V segment lost 4 bases and the J segment 5 bases; nucleotides outside the gene matches: 5. Germline-derived CDR1 and CDR2 are MNHEY and SVGAGI. CDR3 length: 14 residues. For the CDR3, the DNA is TGTGCCAGCAGTTTCGCAACAGGGGATCAGCCCCAGCATTTT. This gives the protein CASSFATGDQPQHF.

CDR3 amino acids: CASSLGLGGLEETQYF. Written as DNA, the CDR3 is TGTGCCAGCAGCTTAGGTCTGGGTGGGCTGGAAGAGACCCAGTACTTC. The chain links TRBV7-9 to TRBJ2-5; D remains unclear. The CDR3 is 16 amino acids. Trimming removed 1 base from V and 3 bases from J, with 15 bases in between. Germline V gene data show CDR1 as SEHNR and CDR2 as FQNEAQ (reference sequence).

V gene TRBV27 combines with J gene TRBJ1-1; D is ambiguous. V lost 6 bases, J lost 2 bases, and 10 bases lay in between. CDR3 size: 13 residues. Germline-derived CDR1 and CDR2 are MNHEY and SMNVEV (reference sequence). CDR3 loop: CASRPIGNTEAFF. CDR3 nucleotides: TGTGCCAGCAGGCCGATAGGTAACACTGAAGCTTTCTTT.

V gene TRBV19 combines with J gene TRBJ1-1, with D perhaps TRBD1 (5 bases). This CDR3 is 14 amino acids long. Germline CDR1 reads LNHDA; CDR2 reads SQIVND (reference sequence). Trimming shortened V by 6 bases and J by 9 bases, and 20 bases separated the two germline ends. The CDR3: CASSPGTPATQAFF. The CDR3 bases are TGTGCCAGTAGCCCCGGGACTCCCGCGACGCAAGCTTTCTTT.

The chain links TRBV6-1 to TRBJ2-3; D not resolved. This CDR3 contains 12 residues. The V and J ends lost 4 bases and 2 bases respectively, with 4 bases between them. The germline V gene encodes CDR1 MNHNS and CDR2 SASEGT. CDR3 loop: CASSVVTDTQYF. The CDR3 DNA reads as TGTGCCAGCAGTGTCGTCACAGATACGCAGTATTTT.

The chain joins TRBV2 to TRBJ2-7; a weak D match, TRBD1 (6 bases). Trimming removed 7 bases from V and 4 bases from J, with 17 bases in between. CDR1 and CDR2 from the germline V gene are SNHLY and FYNNEI. The CDR3 has 14 residues. CDR3: CASTNREAAYEQYF. CDR3 in DNA: TGTGCCAGCACTAACAGGGAAGCTGCGTACGAGCAGTACTTC. The variable domain in full, completed from reference TRBV2 and TRBJ2-7, reads EPEVTQTPSHQVTQMGQEVILRCVPISNHLYFYWYRQILGQKVEFLVSFYNNEISEKSEIFDDQFSVERPDGSNFTLKIRSTKLEDSAMYFCASTNREAAYEQYFGPGTRLTVT.